Listed below are T cell receptor beta chains from one sample, sequenced in a study of T cell changes during pregnancy in multiple sclerosis. Profiling relied on immunoSEQ multiplex PCR, and the TCRdb table lists in-frame clones only, not all of them. The sample consists of roughly 35,000 clones, roughly nine tenths of them appearing once. The sample in question was CD8+ T cells from peripheral blood mononuclear cells, obtained in the first trimester of pregnancy. These receptors were obtained from a female donor with multiple sclerosis, enrolled in a pregnancy study. The CDR3 runs from the conserved cysteine through the conserved F or W. Fields, in order: J gene, clone size, D gene, V gene, CDR3 DNA, CDR3 protein. The D gene is left open where the match is weak. Clone size is given for some rows only: seen once, a few or many times, or a class if the clone is expanded.

j_gene: TRBJ2-1
abundance: .
d_gene: .
v_gene: TRBV10-3
CDR3nt: TGTGCCATAAACCAGAACGGGTACAATGAGCAGTTCTTC
CDR3aa: CAINQNGYNEQFF

j_gene: TRBJ2-1
abundance: .
d_gene: .
v_gene: TRBV6-6
CDR3nt: TGTGCCAGCAGCCCGAGTTGGGCCAATGAGCAGTTCTTC
CDR3aa: CASSPSWANEQFF

j_gene: TRBJ2-4
abundance: few
d_gene: .
v_gene: TRBV5-8
CDR3nt: TGTGCCAGCAGCTTGGGCCCTTTAAGGGGAAACATTCAGTACTTC
CDR3aa: CASSLGPLRGNIQYF

j_gene: TRBJ2-5
abundance: .
d_gene: TRBD1
v_gene: TRBV7-3
CDR3nt: TGTGCCAGCAGCTCCGGGACAGGGGAGGAGGAGACCCAGTACTTC
CDR3aa: CASSSGTGEEETQYF

j_gene: TRBJ1-2
abundance: .
d_gene: TRBD1
v_gene: TRBV29-1
CDR3nt: TGCAGCGTTGAAGACAGGGGGCATGGCTACACCTTC
CDR3aa: CSVEDRGHGYTF

j_gene: TRBJ2-1
abundance: .
d_gene: TRBD1
v_gene: TRBV7-6
CDR3nt: TGTGCCAGCAGCTACAGGGGACCGGGGAGCTCCTACAATGAGCAGTTCTTC
CDR3aa: CASSYRGPGSSYNEQFF

j_gene: TRBJ1-2
abundance: .
d_gene: .
v_gene: TRBV19
CDR3nt: TGTGCCAGTAAACCCTCGTCATGGTCGGGAAATGGCTACACCTTC
CDR3aa: CASKPSSWSGNGYTF

j_gene: TRBJ2-7
abundance: .
d_gene: TRBD2
v_gene: TRBV7-6
CDR3nt: TGTGCCAGCAGCTCCCCAACTAGCGGGTACGAGCAGTACTTC
CDR3aa: CASSSPTSGYEQYF

j_gene: TRBJ2-7
abundance: .
d_gene: TRBD1
v_gene: TRBV27
CDR3nt: TGTGCCAGCAGTTGGACAGGGTCCCACGAGCAGTACTTC
CDR3aa: CASSWTGSHEQYF

j_gene: TRBJ1-1
abundance: .
d_gene: .
v_gene: TRBV19
CDR3nt: TGTGCCAGCCTGCTGACAGCGAACACTGAAGCTTTCTTT
CDR3aa: CASLLTANTEAFF

j_gene: TRBJ1-3
abundance: .
d_gene: .
v_gene: TRBV30
CDR3nt: TGTGCCTGGAGTGTTGCGACACCTGGAAACACCATATATTTT
CDR3aa: CAWSVATPGNTIYF

j_gene: TRBJ1-2
abundance: .
d_gene: TRBD1
v_gene: TRBV2
CDR3nt: TGTGCCAGCAGTGAATGGGGGGACAGGCCCTATGGCTACACCTTC
CDR3aa: CASSEWGDRPYGYTF

j_gene: TRBJ1-2
abundance: .
d_gene: .
v_gene: TRBV28
CDR3nt: TGTGCCAGCAGTTTCCTCCCCAAACCGACAGCCAACTATGGCTACACCTTC
CDR3aa: CASSFLPKPTANYGYTF

j_gene: TRBJ1-4
abundance: .
d_gene: .
v_gene: TRBV16
CDR3nt: TGTGCCAGCAGCCCTAAGAGGGAAAAACTGTTTTTT
CDR3aa: CASSPKREKLFF

j_gene: TRBJ1-5
abundance: .
d_gene: TRBD1
v_gene: TRBV5-6
CDR3nt: TGTGCCAGCAGCGGGTGGGCAGGGGGAAATCAGCCCCAGCATTTT
CDR3aa: CASSGWAGGNQPQHF

j_gene: TRBJ2-1
abundance: few
d_gene: .
v_gene: TRBV4-2
CDR3nt: TGTGCCAGCAGCCCCACTCTAGTCTGGTACAATGAGCAGTTCTTC
CDR3aa: CASSPTLVWYNEQFF

j_gene: TRBJ2-3
abundance: .
d_gene: TRBD2
v_gene: TRBV27
CDR3nt: TGTGCCAGCAGTCCGGGACTAGCGGGAGTCCGAGATACGCAGTATTTT
CDR3aa: CASSPGLAGVRDTQYF

j_gene: TRBJ2-5
abundance: .
d_gene: .
v_gene: TRBV30
CDR3nt: TGTGCCTGGAGTGCCGAAGGGGGTGAGACCCAGTACTTC
CDR3aa: CAWSAEGGETQYF

j_gene: TRBJ2-7
abundance: once
d_gene: TRBD1
v_gene: TRBV6-5
CDR3nt: TGTGCCAGCAGTGCATTCTCACAGGGGGCCCACGAGCAGTACTTC
CDR3aa: CASSAFSQGAHEQYF

j_gene: TRBJ2-7
abundance: .
d_gene: TRBD2
v_gene: TRBV27
CDR3nt: TGTGCCAGCAGTTTATCGGGAGGGAACGAGCAGTACTTC
CDR3aa: CASSLSGGNEQYF

j_gene: TRBJ2-1
abundance: .
d_gene: TRBD2
v_gene: TRBV7-9
CDR3nt: TGTGCCAGCAGCTTTAGGACGGGGGGGGAGCAGTTCTTC
CDR3aa: CASSFRTGGEQFF

j_gene: TRBJ2-2
abundance: .
d_gene: .
v_gene: TRBV13
CDR3nt: TGTGCCAGCACCACTAGTGGCGAGGAGAACACCGGGGAGCTGTTTTTT
CDR3aa: CASTTSGEENTGELFF

j_gene: TRBJ2-7
abundance: .
d_gene: TRBD2
v_gene: TRBV5-1
CDR3nt: TGCGCCAGCAGCTTGCGACTAGCGGGAGAATACGAGCAGTACTTC
CDR3aa: CASSLRLAGEYEQYF

j_gene: TRBJ2-5
abundance: .
d_gene: .
v_gene: TRBV7-6
CDR3nt: TGTGCCAGCAGCTTTGGACTGCAAGAGACCCAGTACTTC
CDR3aa: CASSFGLQETQYF

j_gene: TRBJ2-7
abundance: .
d_gene: TRBD1
v_gene: TRBV7-8
CDR3nt: TGTGCCAGCAGCTTCGACAGGGGGACCAGGGAGCAGTACTTC
CDR3aa: CASSFDRGTREQYF

j_gene: TRBJ2-1
abundance: .
d_gene: .
v_gene: TRBV9
CDR3nt: TGTGCCAGCAGCGTAGACCCGGGAGAACGGAATGAGCAGTTCTTC
CDR3aa: CASSVDPGERNEQFF

j_gene: TRBJ2-1
abundance: .
d_gene: TRBD1
v_gene: TRBV6-5
CDR3nt: TGTGCCAGCAGTTTCACAGGGGTAGGTGAGCAGTTCTTC
CDR3aa: CASSFTGVGEQFF

j_gene: TRBJ2-1
abundance: .
d_gene: TRBD2
v_gene: TRBV28
CDR3nt: TGTGCCAGCAGTTTATATCTCGGGAGGGCCAACAATGAGCAGTTCTTC
CDR3aa: CASSLYLGRANNEQFF

j_gene: TRBJ2-1
abundance: .
d_gene: .
v_gene: TRBV11-3
CDR3nt: TGTGCCAGCAGCTTAGATACGGGAGTAGCGAATGAGCAGTTCTTC
CDR3aa: CASSLDTGVANEQFF

j_gene: TRBJ1-1
abundance: .
d_gene: .
v_gene: TRBV5-4
CDR3nt: TGTGCCAGCAGCTTGGACTCAGGGAACACTGAAGCTTTCTTT
CDR3aa: CASSLDSGNTEAFF

j_gene: TRBJ2-7
abundance: .
d_gene: TRBD1
v_gene: TRBV29-1
CDR3nt: TGCAGCGTTGGTGGGACAGGTTCCTACGAGCAGTACTTC
CDR3aa: CSVGGTGSYEQYF

j_gene: TRBJ2-7
abundance: .
d_gene: .
v_gene: TRBV11-2
CDR3nt: TGTGCCAGCAGCTTAGGGACATACTCCTACGAGCAGTACTTC
CDR3aa: CASSLGTYSYEQYF

j_gene: TRBJ1-5
abundance: .
d_gene: TRBD1
v_gene: TRBV7-9
CDR3nt: TGTGCCAGCAGCTTAGGACAGGGGAACCAGCCCCAGCATTTT
CDR3aa: CASSLGQGNQPQHF

j_gene: TRBJ2-3
abundance: .
d_gene: TRBD1
v_gene: TRBV28
CDR3nt: TGTGCCAGCAGCAGCCGTTACCAACAGGGGCCCGGAGAAGATACGCAGTATTTT
CDR3aa: CASSSRYQQGPGEDTQYF

j_gene: TRBJ2-7
abundance: .
d_gene: .
v_gene: TRBV5-6
CDR3nt: TGTGCCAGCAGCTCATCACTTAACTACGAGCAGTACTTC
CDR3aa: CASSSSLNYEQYF

j_gene: TRBJ1-5
abundance: .
d_gene: .
v_gene: TRBV6-6
CDR3nt: TGTGCCAGCTTCGAGCAGTACTATAGCAATCAGCCCCAGCATTTT
CDR3aa: CASFEQYYSNQPQHF

j_gene: TRBJ1-6
abundance: once
d_gene: .
v_gene: TRBV15
CDR3nt: TGTGCCACCAGCAGAGAAGGGGATGTTTCACCCCTCCACTTT
CDR3aa: CATSREGDVSPLHF

j_gene: TRBJ2-1
abundance: .
d_gene: .
v_gene: TRBV27
CDR3nt: TGTGCCAGCAGTCTCGGACAAGGGGGAAATGAGCAGTTCTTC
CDR3aa: CASSLGQGGNEQFF

j_gene: TRBJ2-7
abundance: .
d_gene: .
v_gene: TRBV7-8
CDR3nt: TGTGCCAGCAGCCAAAACGGTGAGCAGTACTTC
CDR3aa: CASSQNGEQYF

j_gene: TRBJ2-5
abundance: .
d_gene: TRBD1
v_gene: TRBV28
CDR3nt: TGTGCCAGCAGGCGGACAGGGGGGTGGGAGACCCAGTACTTC
CDR3aa: CASRRTGGWETQYF

j_gene: TRBJ2-7
abundance: .
d_gene: TRBD2
v_gene: TRBV2
CDR3nt: TGTGCCAGCTCCAACGGACTAGCGGGAGTTTACGAGCAGTACTTC
CDR3aa: CASSNGLAGVYEQYF

j_gene: TRBJ2-1
abundance: .
d_gene: .
v_gene: TRBV2
CDR3nt: TGTGCCAGCTATAGCGGATTCTCCTACAATGAGCAGTTCTTC
CDR3aa: CASYSGFSYNEQFF

j_gene: TRBJ2-7
abundance: .
d_gene: TRBD1
v_gene: TRBV4-3
CDR3nt: TGCGCCAGCAGCCAAGAGGGGACAGGGACCTACGAGCAGTACTTC
CDR3aa: CASSQEGTGTYEQYF

j_gene: TRBJ2-2
abundance: .
d_gene: TRBD2
v_gene: TRBV19
CDR3nt: TGTGCCAGTAGGGGGGGGGCGAACACCGGGGAGCTGTTTTTT
CDR3aa: CASRGGANTGELFF

j_gene: TRBJ2-6
abundance: .
d_gene: TRBD1
v_gene: TRBV7-2
CDR3nt: TGTGCCAGCAGCTTAAGGGGACAGGGGGATCTTGGGGCCAACGTCCTGACTTTC
CDR3aa: CASSLRGQGDLGANVLTF

j_gene: TRBJ2-7
abundance: .
d_gene: .
v_gene: TRBV9
CDR3nt: TGTGCCAGCAGCCCCCCGGACTCGATATCCTACGAGCAGTACTTC
CDR3aa: CASSPPDSISYEQYF

j_gene: TRBJ2-1
abundance: .
d_gene: .
v_gene: TRBV19
CDR3nt: TGTGCCAGTAGTATGGGTTCGGGGGGCTCATCGCACAATGAGCAGTTCTTC
CDR3aa: CASSMGSGGSSHNEQFF

j_gene: TRBJ2-2
abundance: .
d_gene: .
v_gene: TRBV4-1
CDR3nt: TGCGCCAGCAGCCAGCGACGGGGCACCGGGGAGCTGTTTTTT
CDR3aa: CASSQRRGTGELFF

j_gene: TRBJ1-6
abundance: .
d_gene: TRBD1
v_gene: TRBV30
CDR3nt: TGTGCCTGGAGGACAGGGGGCTCCTATAATTCACCCCTCCACTTT
CDR3aa: CAWRTGGSYNSPLHF